This T cell receptor (beta chain) was sequenced in a study of molecular identifiers for immune sequencing clone quantification. A single record per CDR3 protein comes from TCRdb applying MiXCR to the PCR reads. The sample contains about 320,000 distinct CDR3 sequences, over 20% of which appear only once. Details on this clonotype: Its antigen is unknown. One base away lies a much larger clone, so this may be a sequencing read error.

CDR3 length equals 16 residues. Germline CDR1 and CDR2: SGHDN and FVKESK. Regarding the study as a whole: Jurkat TCR RNA from one cell was spiked into 1 million or so naive cells, and it was reportedly detectable there.

The chain combines TRBV14 with TRBJ1-1; D remains unclear. The TCR comes from a human donor in good health. Some libraries in this study had Jurkat cell RNA spiked in. Sequenced material: naive CD8+ T cells from blood, with Jurkat cell RNA spiked in. Subset noted: FACS-sorted CD8+CD4-CCR7+CD45RA+ naive T cells. DNA of the CDR3: TGTGCCAGCGGCCAAAGTTTCGGCCTGGGAGCCACTGAAGCTTTCTTT. This codes for CASGQSFGLGATEAFF.